This record looks at one TCR beta chain sequence and its context. The data belong to a study of T cell changes during pregnancy in multiple sclerosis. Sequencing used immunoSEQ multiplex PCR; TCRdb keeps in-frame clones, though not all of them. The sample consists of more than 40,000 clones, more than 90% of them appearing once. The V gene's germline CDR1 is SGHTA and CDR2 FQGTGA. Trimming pared 1 base from V and 2 bases from J, leaving 23 bases between. The CDR3 contains 20 residues. This sample comprised CD8+ T cells from peripheral blood mononuclear cells, obtained after pregnancy. This receptor was taken from a female donor with multiple sclerosis, enrolled in a pregnancy study. The rearrangement links TRBV7-3 to TRBJ2-2; D might be TRBD2 (7 bases). The CDR3 nucleotides are TGTGCCAGCAGCTTAAGTCCTGGGGAAAAAAGGGGGGGCAACACCGGGGAGCTGTTTTTT. Protein: CASSLSPGEKRGGNTGELFF.